This entry lists 26 T cell receptor beta chains sequenced from one sample in a study of T cell responses to AZD1222 COVID-19 vaccine. The repertoire was sequenced with immunoSEQ multiplex PCR; TCRdb's copy has only in-frame clones and lacks some. The sample holds roughly 75,000 clones; less than 90% are singletons and the top ten take 9.8%. The sequences come from peripheral blood, collected on day 0 of AZD1222 vaccination. Source of these receptors: an adult in good health.

The chain is built from TRBV5-5 and TRBJ2-7; TRBD1 agrees at 8 bases. The CDR3 runs 14 residues. Looked up from germline, CDR1 is SGHKS and CDR2 is YYEKEE (reference sequence). Trimming cost V 3 bases and J 0 bases; bases outside gene matches: 2. The CDR3, as DNA: TGTGCCAGCAGCTCGGACAGGGCCTCCTACGAGCAGTACTTC. Translated: CASSSDRASYEQYF.

V is TRBV6-6 and J is TRBJ2-7; D might be TRBD1 (6 bases). CDR3 length equals 16 residues. In germline, CDR1 is MNHNY, CDR2 SVGAGI (reference sequence). The ends were cut back, 6 bases at V and 1 base at J, with 19 bases in the middle. CDR3 protein: CASRPLGTRGSYEQYF. The CDR3 DNA follows: TGTGCCAGCAGACCCCTCGGGACAAGGGGATCCTACGAGCAGTACTTC.

The chain combines TRBV19 with TRBJ2-3; D remains ambiguous. The length of the CDR3 is 12 residues. Germline CDR1 and CDR2: LNHDA and SQIVND (reference sequence). V lost 3 bases to trimming and J lost 5 bases, with 6 bases between them. CDR3 loop: CASSIPLDTQYF. The CDR3 coding sequence is TGTGCCAGTAGTATTCCATTAGATACGCAGTATTTT.

The CDR3 sequence is CASSLTPSLGYTSGDSTDTQYF. For the CDR3, the DNA is TGTGCCAGCAGCTTAACGCCCTCACTCGGGTATACTAGCGGGGATAGCACAGATACGCAGTATTTT. This sequence joins TRBV7-3 and TRBJ2-3; 10 positions agree with TRBD2. Trimming took 0 bases from V and 0 from J; bases not matched to a gene: 18. The CDR3 totals 22 residues. The germline V gene has CDR1 SGHTA and CDR2 FQGTGA.

This clone was found a few times. The chain carries TRBV18 and TRBJ1-5; possible D gene TRBD1, 5 bases. The CDR3 has 16 amino acids. Germline-derived CDR1 and CDR2 are KGHSH and LQKENI. V was pared by 3 bases and J by 0 bases, with 12 bases between. CDR3 sequence: CASSPAAGPSNQPQHF. CDR3 nucleotides: TGTGCCAGCTCACCGGCGGCGGGGCCTAGCAATCAGCCCCAGCATTTT.

The chain links TRBV10-3 to TRBJ2-5; D is tentatively TRBD1 or TRBD2 (6 bases each). The CDR3 covers 13 residues. Trimming took off 5 bases at V and 4 bases at J, with 11 bases between the two ends. In germline, CDR1 is ENHRY, CDR2 SYGVKD. The CDR3: CAISPQGGETQYF. DNA for the CDR3: TGTGCCATCAGTCCACAGGGAGGAGAGACCCAGTACTTC.

The chain is built from TRBV3-1 (or the pseudogene TRBV3-2) and TRBJ1-6; TRBD1 is a possible D gene (6 bases). Germline CDR1 reads LGHDT; CDR2 reads YNNKEL (reference sequence). V dropped 0 bases and J dropped 7 bases, with 7 bases sitting between them. The CDR3 is made up of 14 amino acids. CDR3 loop: CASSQEGGNSPLHF. In DNA form, the CDR3 reads TGTGCCAGCAGCCAAGAAGGGGGAAATTCACCCCTCCACTTT.

The chain carries TRBV18 and TRBJ2-1; 11 nucleotides align to TRBD2. The CDR3 is made up of 15 amino acids. After removal of 3 bases from V and 9 bases from J, the junction contained 7 bases not matched to a gene. Germline-derived CDR1 and CDR2 are KGHSH and LQKENI. The CDR3 protein is CASSPRGLAGGEQFF. The CDR3 nucleotides read TGTGCCAGCTCACCCCGGGGGCTAGCGGGGGGTGAGCAGTTCTTC.

The V and J genes are TRBV10-3 and TRBJ2-7; D is tentatively TRBD1 or TRBD2 (6 bases each). The V and J ends lost 0 bases and 5 bases respectively, with 14 bases between them. The CDR3 contains 15 residues. CDR1 is ENHRY, CDR2 SYGVKD, per germline. The CDR3 sequence is CAISESGGSANEQYF. In nucleotides, the CDR3 is TGTGCCATCAGTGAGTCGGGGGGCAGTGCCAACGAGCAGTACTTC.

V and J are TRBV7-9 and TRBJ2-1; the match to TRBD2 covers 7 bases. Germline CDR1 SEHNR, CDR2 FQNEAQ (reference sequence). This CDR3 is 13 amino acids long. The trim removed 6 bases at V and 7 bases at J, leaving 6 bases unmatched. CDR3 residues: CASSGGVTNEQFF. The CDR3 bases are TGTGCCAGCAGTGGGGGGGTTACGAATGAGCAGTTCTTC. Variable domain in full (rest from reference TRBV7-9 and TRBJ2-1): DTGVSQNPRHKITKRGQNVTFRCDPISEHNRLYWYRQTLGQGPEFLTYFQNEAQLEKSRLLSDRFSAERPKGSFSTLEIQRTEQGDSAMYLCASSGGVTNEQFFGPGTRLTVL.

The gene calls are TRBV19 and TRBJ1-1; tentatively, D is TRBD1 (6 bases). Deletions cut 4 bases from V and 5 bases from J, with 17 bases between. Germline values: CDR1 LNHDA, CDR2 SQIVND (reference sequence). This CDR3 has 15 amino acids. The chain's CDR3 is CASSTRQETGTEAFF. For the CDR3, the DNA is TGTGCCAGTAGTACTAGACAGGAGACGGGAACTGAAGCTTTCTTT.

The chain is built from TRBV28 and TRBJ2-5, with D possibly TRBD2 on 7 matching bases. The CDR3 totals 13 residues. V was trimmed by 7 bases and J by 4 bases, leaving 13 bases between them. Germline values: CDR1 MDHEN, CDR2 SYDVKM. CDR3: CASTEGGGETQYF. DNA for the CDR3: TGTGCCAGCACCGAGGGAGGGGGAGAGACCCAGTACTTC.

As DNA, the CDR3 is TGTGCCAGCAGCTTGGACTCCGGCACAGATACGCAGTATTTT. It is translated as CASSLDSGTDTQYF. The chain joins TRBV5-4 to TRBJ2-3; D not resolved. The germline V gene encodes CDR1 SGHNT and CDR2 YYREEE (reference sequence). The CDR3 extends over 14 amino acids. The germline V and J ends were trimmed by 0 bases and 1 base, with 6 bases remaining between them.

This clone was seen at least ten times. The genes are TRBV30 and TRBJ2-7, with D tentatively TRBD2 (6 bases). The CDR3 contains 14 residues. Germline-derived CDR1 and CDR2 are GTSNPN and SVGIG (reference sequence). V was cut by 3 bases and J by 7 bases, with 19 bases left in between. The CDR3 here is CAWSISGTEGEQYF. The DNA of the CDR3 is TGTGCCTGGAGCATATCCGGGACTGAGGGGGAGCAGTACTTC. The full variable domain, with the rest looked up from reference TRBV30 and TRBJ2-7, is SQTIHQWPATLVQPVGSPLSLECTVEGTSNPNLYWYRQAAGRGLQLLFYSVGIGQISSEVPQNLSASRPQDRQFILSSKKLLLSDSGFYLCAWSISGTEGEQYFGPGTRLTVT.

The table lists this clone with a count of one. J is TRBJ1-1 and V is TRBV6-2 or TRBV6-3; TRBD1 is a possible D gene (6 bases). The V gene lost 6 bases and the J gene lost 4 bases, with 15 bases spanning the gap. The CDR3 consists of 14 residues. Per the germline V gene, CDR1 is MNHEY and CDR2 is SVGEGT. CDR3 coding DNA: TGTGCCAGCAGCGCCGGACAGCGCGCCACTGAAGCTTTCTTT. Its translation: CASSAGQRATEAFF.

This rearrangement joins TRBV9 to TRBJ2-2; D is ambiguous. The CDR3 extends over 13 amino acids. CDR1 and CDR2 (germline): SGDLS, YYNGEE. The germline V and J ends were trimmed by 0 bases and 3 bases, with 3 bases remaining between them. The DNA of the CDR3 is TGTGCCAGCAGCGTAGGCGACACCGGGGAGCTGTTTTTT. It codes for CASSVGDTGELFF.

J is TRBJ1-2 and V is TRBV7-6, with D unresolved. The CDR3 sequence is 13 residues long. CDR1 is SGHVS, CDR2 FNYEAQ, per germline. Trimming stripped 3 bases from V and 4 bases from J, with 9 bases between. The CDR3 sequence is CASSLDVGYGYTF. The CDR3, as DNA: TGTGCCAGCAGCTTGGATGTAGGCTATGGCTACACCTTC.

The rearrangement joins TRBV6-5 to TRBJ1-1, with TRBD1 matching over 8 bases. Germline trimming cut 3 bases from V and 7 bases from J; bases unmatched to any gene: 4. Germline CDR1 MNHEY, CDR2 SVGAGI. The CDR3 is 13 amino acids. The CDR3 region has the DNA TGTGCCAGCAGTTATTCGGGACAGGTTGAAGCTTTCTTT. Translating it yields CASSYSGQVEAFF.

The chain couples TRBV6-1 to TRBJ2-3; D is possibly TRBD1 (5 bases). V lost 0 bases, J lost 2 bases, and 15 bases lay in between. This CDR3 spans 17 amino acids. Germline CDR1 reads MNHNS; CDR2 reads SASEGT. The CDR3 DNA reads as TGTGCCAGCAGTGAAGCTCGACAGCGAAGCCCCACAGATACGCAGTATTTT. Protein: CASSEARQRSPTDTQYF.

The J gene is TRBJ2-5, the V gene TRBV2, with 10 bases fitting TRBD1. J gave up 1 base and V 7 bases, and 6 bases lay outside the gene matches. The CDR3 totals 15 residues. CDR1 is SNHLY and CDR2 is FYNNEI in the germline V gene. The CDR3 is CASTTGQGGQETQYF. The CDR3 DNA follows: TGTGCCAGCACCACTGGACAGGGGGGCCAAGAGACCCAGTACTTC.

The chain employs TRBV5-1 and TRBJ1-4; D ambiguous. This CDR3 contains 14 residues. Looked up from germline, CDR1 is SGHRS and CDR2 is YFSETQ. Trimming cost V 4 bases and J 4 bases, with 11 bases left between them. The CDR3 coding sequence is TGCGCCAGCAGCGCCGGACGGGATAATGAAAAACTGTTTTTT. Protein product: CASSAGRDNEKLFF.

This chain joins TRBV19 and TRBJ1-2; TRBD1 is a possible D gene (5 bases). Trimming pared 4 bases from V and 3 bases from J, leaving 9 bases between. Per germline, CDR1 LNHDA and CDR2 SQIVND (reference sequence). The CDR3 is made up of 13 amino acids. The CDR3 DNA reads TGTGCCAGTAGTAACACAGGAGACTATGGCTACACCTTC. Translated: CASSNTGDYGYTF.

The genes are TRBV29-1 and TRBJ2-3; 8 bases match TRBD1. V gave up 7 bases and J gave up 2 bases; unmatched junction bases: 8. This CDR3 region has 14 residues. Germline values: CDR1 SQVTM, CDR2 ANQGSEA. In DNA form, the CDR3 reads TGCAGCGGCGGACAGGGAGAGAACACAGATACGCAGTATTTT. It specifies CSGGQGENTDTQYF.

The CDR3 DNA follows: TGTGCCAGCAGCCAAGAAAATTACGAGCAGTACTTC. Its protein is CASSQENYEQYF. The V and J genes are TRBV3-1 (or the pseudogene TRBV3-2) and TRBJ2-7, with no clear D. In germline, CDR1 is LGHDT, CDR2 YNNKEL (reference sequence). V shed 0 bases and J shed 4 bases, with 4 bases lying between them. This CDR3 comprises 12 residues.

This chain joins TRBV7-9 and TRBJ1-2; 7 positions agree with TRBD1. Per germline, CDR1 SEHNR and CDR2 FQNEAQ (reference sequence). The CDR3 runs to 16 residues. The J segment lost 6 bases and the V segment lost 2 bases, leaving 12 bases of the junction unmatched. The CDR3 protein is CASSLNPGQSLDGYTF. The CDR3 coding sequence is TGTGCCAGCAGCTTAAATCCGGGACAGAGTCTCGATGGCTACACCTTC.

V is TRBV5-4 and J is TRBJ2-6; 8 nucleotides agree with TRBD1. The V gene end was trimmed by 10 bases and the J gene end by 3 bases; junction bases not matched to a gene: 12. There are 16 residues in the CDR3. The V gene's germline CDR1 is SGHNT and CDR2 YYREEE (reference sequence). DNA of the CDR3: TGTGCCTGTAAGGACAGGGTAAAAGATGGGGCCAACGTCCTGACTTTC. Residues: CACKDRVKDGANVLTF.